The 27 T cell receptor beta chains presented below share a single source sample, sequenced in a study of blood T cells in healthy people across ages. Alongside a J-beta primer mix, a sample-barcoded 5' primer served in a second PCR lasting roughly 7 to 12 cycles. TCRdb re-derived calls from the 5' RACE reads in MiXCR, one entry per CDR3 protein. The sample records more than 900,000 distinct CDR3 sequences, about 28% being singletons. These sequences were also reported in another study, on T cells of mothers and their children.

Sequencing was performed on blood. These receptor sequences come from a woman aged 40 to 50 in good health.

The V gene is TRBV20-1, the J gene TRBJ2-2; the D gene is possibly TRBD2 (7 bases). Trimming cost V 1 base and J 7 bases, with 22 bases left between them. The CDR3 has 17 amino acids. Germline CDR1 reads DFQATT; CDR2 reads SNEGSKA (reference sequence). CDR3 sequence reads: CSARGYRAGAPVGELFF. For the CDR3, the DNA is TGCAGTGCTAGAGGTTATCGTGCGGGGGCGCCCGTCGGGGAGCTGTTTTTT.

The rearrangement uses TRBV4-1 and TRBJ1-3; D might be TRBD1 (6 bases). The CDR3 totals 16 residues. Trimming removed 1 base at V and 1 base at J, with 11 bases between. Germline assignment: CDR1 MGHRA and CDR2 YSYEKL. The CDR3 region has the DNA TGCGCCAGCAGCCAAGGCGATCAGGGGTCTGGAAACACCATATATTTT. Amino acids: CASSQGDQGSGNTIYF.

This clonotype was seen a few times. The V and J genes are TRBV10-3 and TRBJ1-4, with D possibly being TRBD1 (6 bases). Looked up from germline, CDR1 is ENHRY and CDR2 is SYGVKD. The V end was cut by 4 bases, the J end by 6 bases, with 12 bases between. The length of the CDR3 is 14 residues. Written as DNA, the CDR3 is TGTGCCATCAGTGGAGGCAGGGGCGATGAAAAACTGTTTTTT. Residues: CAISGGRGDEKLFF.

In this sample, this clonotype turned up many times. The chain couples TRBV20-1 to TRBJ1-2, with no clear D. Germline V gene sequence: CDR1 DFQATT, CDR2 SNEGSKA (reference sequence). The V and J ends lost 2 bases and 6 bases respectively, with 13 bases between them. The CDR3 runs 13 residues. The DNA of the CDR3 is TGCAGTGCTAGACTTTGGGGAGACAATGGCTACACCTTC. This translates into CSARLWGDNGYTF.

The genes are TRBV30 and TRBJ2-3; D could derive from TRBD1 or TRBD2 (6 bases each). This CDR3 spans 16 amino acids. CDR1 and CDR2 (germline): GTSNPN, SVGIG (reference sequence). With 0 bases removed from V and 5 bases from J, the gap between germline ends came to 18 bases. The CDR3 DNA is TGTGCCTGGAGTGTAATTTGGAGGGAAGGGGGAGATACGCAGTATTTT. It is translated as CAWSVIWREGGDTQYF.

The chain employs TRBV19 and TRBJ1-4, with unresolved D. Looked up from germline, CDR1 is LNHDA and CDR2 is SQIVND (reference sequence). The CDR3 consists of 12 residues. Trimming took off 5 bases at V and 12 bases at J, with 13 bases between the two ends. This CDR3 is CASSLPRQELFF. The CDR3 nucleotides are TGTGCCAGTAGTTTACCTCGGCAGGAACTGTTTTTT. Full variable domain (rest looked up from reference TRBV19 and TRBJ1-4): DGGITQSPKYLFRKEGQNVTLSCEQNLNHDAMYWYRQDPGQGLRLIYYSQIVNDFQKGDIAEGYSVSREKKESFPLTVTSAQKNPTAFYLCASSLPRQELFFGSGTQLSVL.

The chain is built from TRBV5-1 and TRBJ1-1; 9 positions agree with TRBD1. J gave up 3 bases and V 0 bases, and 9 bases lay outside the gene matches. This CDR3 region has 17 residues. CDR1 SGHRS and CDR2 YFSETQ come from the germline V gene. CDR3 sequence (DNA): TGCGCCAGCAGCTTGGAGGGCAACAGGGGGCCTGACACTGAAGCTTTCTTT. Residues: CASSLEGNRGPDTEAFF.

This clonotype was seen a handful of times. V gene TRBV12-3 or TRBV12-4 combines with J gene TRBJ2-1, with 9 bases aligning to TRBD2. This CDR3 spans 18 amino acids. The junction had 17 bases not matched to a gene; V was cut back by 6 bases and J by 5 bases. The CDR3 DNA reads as TGTGCCAGCAGACCCAACATAGGAGCGGGGGGCGGCAACAATGAGCAGTTCTTC. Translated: CASRPNIGAGGGNNEQFF.

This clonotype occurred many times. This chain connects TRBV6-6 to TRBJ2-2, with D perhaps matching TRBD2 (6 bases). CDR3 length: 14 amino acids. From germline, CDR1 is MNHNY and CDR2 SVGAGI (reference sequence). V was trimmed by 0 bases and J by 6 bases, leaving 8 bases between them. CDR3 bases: TGTGCCAGCAGTTACTCTGGAGGGGCCGGGGAGCTGTTTTTT. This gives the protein CASSYSGGAGELFF.

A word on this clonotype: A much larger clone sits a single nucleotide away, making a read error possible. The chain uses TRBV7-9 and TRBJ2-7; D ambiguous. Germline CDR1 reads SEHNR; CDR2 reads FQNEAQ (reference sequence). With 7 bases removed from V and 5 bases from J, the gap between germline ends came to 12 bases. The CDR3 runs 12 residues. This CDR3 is CASNADGHEQYF. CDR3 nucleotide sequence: TGTGCCAGCAACGCGGACGGTCACGAGCAGTACTTC. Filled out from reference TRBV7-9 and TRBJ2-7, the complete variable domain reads DTGVSQNPRHKITKRGQNVTFRCDPISEHNRLYWYRQTLGQGPEFLTYFQNEAQLEKSRLLSDRFSAERPKGSFSTLEIQRTEQGDSAMYLCASNADGHEQYFGPGTRLTVT.

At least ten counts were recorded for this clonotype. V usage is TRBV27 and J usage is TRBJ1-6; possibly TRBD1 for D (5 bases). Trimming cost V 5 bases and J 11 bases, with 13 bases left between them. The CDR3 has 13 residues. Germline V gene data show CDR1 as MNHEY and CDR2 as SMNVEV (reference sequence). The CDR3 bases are TGTGCCAGCAGTCCGGGACGGAGGACACCCCTCCACTTT. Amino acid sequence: CASSPGRRTPLHF.

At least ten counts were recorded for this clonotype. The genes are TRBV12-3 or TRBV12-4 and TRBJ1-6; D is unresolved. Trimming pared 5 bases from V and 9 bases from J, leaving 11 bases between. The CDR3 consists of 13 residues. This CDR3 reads CASSEQAGSPLHF. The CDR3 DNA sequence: TGTGCCAGCAGTGAACAAGCGGGTTCACCCCTCCACTTT.

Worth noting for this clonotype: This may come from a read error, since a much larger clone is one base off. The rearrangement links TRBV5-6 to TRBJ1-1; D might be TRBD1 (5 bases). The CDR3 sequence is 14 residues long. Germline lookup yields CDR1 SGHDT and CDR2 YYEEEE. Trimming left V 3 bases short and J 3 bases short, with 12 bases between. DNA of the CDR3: TGTGCCAGCAGCTGGCGCGCAGGGTACACTGAAGCTTTCTTT. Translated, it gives CASSWRAGYTEAFF.

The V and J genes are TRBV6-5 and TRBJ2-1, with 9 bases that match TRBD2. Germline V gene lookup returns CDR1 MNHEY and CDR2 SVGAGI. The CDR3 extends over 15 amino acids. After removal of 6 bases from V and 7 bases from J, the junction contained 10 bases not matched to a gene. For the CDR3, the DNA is TGTGCCAGCAGATTAGGACTAGCGACCCCAAATGAGCAGTTCTTC. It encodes CASRLGLATPNEQFF.

CDR3 coding DNA: TGTGCCAGCAGTTCCGGGACTAGCGAATCCTACGAGCAGTACTTC. Encoded protein: CASSSGTSESYEQYF. The chain links TRBV28 to TRBJ2-7; 10 bases map to TRBD2. This CDR3 region has 15 residues. Per the germline V gene, CDR1 is MDHEN and CDR2 is SYDVKM. Losses at the gene ends were 4 bases for V and 1 base for J; bases not matched to a gene: 4.

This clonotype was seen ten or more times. This CDR3 reads CSATLGLTTDEQYF. CDR3 DNA: TGCAGTGCAACCCTGGGACTTACGACCGACGAGCAGTACTTC. The J gene is TRBJ2-7, the V gene TRBV20-1, with a possible D match to TRBD2 (6 bases). V was trimmed by 6 bases and J by 5 bases, leaving 20 bases between them. Per germline, CDR1 DFQATT and CDR2 SNEGSKA (reference sequence). The CDR3 sequence is 14 residues long.

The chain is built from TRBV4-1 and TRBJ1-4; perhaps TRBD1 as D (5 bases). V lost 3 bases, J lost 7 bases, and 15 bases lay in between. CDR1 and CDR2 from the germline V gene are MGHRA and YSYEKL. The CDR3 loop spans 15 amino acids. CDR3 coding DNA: TGCGCCAGCAGCCACCAGGGTTTGGAAAGTGAAAAACTGTTTTTT. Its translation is CASSHQGLESEKLFF.

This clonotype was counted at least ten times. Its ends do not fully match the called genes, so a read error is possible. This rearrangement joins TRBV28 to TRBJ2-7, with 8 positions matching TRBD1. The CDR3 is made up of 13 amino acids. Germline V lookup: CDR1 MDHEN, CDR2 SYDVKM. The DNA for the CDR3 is TGTGCCAGCACTTTAACAGGGGGCTACGAGCAGTACTTC. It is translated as CASTLTGGYEQYF.

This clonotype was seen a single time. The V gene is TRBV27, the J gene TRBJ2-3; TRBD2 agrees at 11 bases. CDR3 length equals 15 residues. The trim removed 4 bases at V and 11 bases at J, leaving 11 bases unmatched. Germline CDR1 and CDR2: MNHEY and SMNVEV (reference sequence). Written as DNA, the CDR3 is TGTGCCAGCAGTTCTCGACTAGCGGGGCTCGGGGGGCAGTATTTT. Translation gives CASSSRLAGLGGQYF.

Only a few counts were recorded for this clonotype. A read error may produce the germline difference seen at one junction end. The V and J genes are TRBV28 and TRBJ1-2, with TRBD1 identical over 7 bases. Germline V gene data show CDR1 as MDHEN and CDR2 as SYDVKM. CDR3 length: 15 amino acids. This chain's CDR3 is CANSPGDSSGYGYTF. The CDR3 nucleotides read TGTGCCAACAGTCCGGGGGACAGCTCGGGCTATGGCTACACCTTC.

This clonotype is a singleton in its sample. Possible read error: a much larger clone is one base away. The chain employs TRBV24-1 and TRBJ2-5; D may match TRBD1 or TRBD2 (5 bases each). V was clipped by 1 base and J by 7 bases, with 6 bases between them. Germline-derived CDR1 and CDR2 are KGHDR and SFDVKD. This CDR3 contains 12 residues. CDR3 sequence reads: CATSDFGGTQYF. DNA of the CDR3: TGTGCCACCAGTGATTTTGGGGGGACCCAGTACTTC.

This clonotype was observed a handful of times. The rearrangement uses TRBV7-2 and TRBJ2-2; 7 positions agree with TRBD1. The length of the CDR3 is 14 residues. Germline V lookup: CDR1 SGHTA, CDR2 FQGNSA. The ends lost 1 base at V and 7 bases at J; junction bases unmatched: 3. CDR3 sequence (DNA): TGTGCCAGCAGCTTAGGAGGGGGCATCGGGGAGCTGTTTTTT. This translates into CASSLGGGIGELFF.

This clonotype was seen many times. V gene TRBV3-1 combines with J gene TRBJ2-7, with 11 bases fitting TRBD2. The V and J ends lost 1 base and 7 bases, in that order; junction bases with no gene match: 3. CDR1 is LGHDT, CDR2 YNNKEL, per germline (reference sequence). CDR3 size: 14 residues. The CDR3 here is CASSQVSGGVEQYF. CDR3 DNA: TGTGCCAGCAGCCAAGTTAGCGGGGGGGTGGAGCAGTACTTC.

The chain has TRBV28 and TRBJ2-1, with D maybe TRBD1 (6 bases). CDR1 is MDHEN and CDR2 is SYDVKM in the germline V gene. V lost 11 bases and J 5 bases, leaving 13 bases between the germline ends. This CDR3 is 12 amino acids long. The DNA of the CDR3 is TGTGCCGGCACGTCAGGGGACAATGAGCAGTTCTTC. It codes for CAGTSGDNEQFF.

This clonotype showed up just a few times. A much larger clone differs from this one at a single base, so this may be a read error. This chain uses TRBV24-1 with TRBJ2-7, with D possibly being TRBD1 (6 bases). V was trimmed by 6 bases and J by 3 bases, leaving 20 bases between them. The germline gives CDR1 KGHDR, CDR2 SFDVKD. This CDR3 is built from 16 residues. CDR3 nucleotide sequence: TGTGCCACCAGTTCGTCAGGGGCATCTGGTAGCTACGAGCAGTACTTC. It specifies CATSSSGASGSYEQYF.

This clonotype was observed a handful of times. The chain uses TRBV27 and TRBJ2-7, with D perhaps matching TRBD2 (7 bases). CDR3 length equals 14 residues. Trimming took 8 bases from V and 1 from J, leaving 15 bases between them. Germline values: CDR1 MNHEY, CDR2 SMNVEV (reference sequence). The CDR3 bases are TGTGCCAGCGTTGGACTAGGGGGATCCTACGAGCAGTACTTC. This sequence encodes CASVGLGGSYEQYF.

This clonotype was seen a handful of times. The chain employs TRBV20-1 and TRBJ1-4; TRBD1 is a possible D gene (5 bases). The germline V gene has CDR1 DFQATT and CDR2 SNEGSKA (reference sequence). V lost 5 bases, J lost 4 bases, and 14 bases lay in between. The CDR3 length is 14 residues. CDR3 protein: CSAREGTHNEKLFF. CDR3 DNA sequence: TGCAGTGCTCGCGAGGGGACCCATAATGAAAAACTGTTTTTT.